This TCR beta chain was observed in a study of naive and memory T cell subsets. The library had UMIs added by 3' ligation of an oligonucleotide to TCR cDNA. Whole blood, roughly 2.6 ml, came from adult healthy volunteers. Unsorted total RNA, roughly 1 to 1000 ng, was DNase treated before reverse transcription. Ligated cDNA underwent four rounds of PCR with nested alpha and beta constant region primers and SP2. Alpha and beta constant region primers primed reverse transcription for blood and skin samples. TCRdb recomputed calls from the 5' RACE reads with MiXCR, one row per CDR3 protein. The sample lists tens of thousands of distinct CDR3 sequences; roughly 8.1% were seen once. The CDR3 sequence is 14 residues long. The J segment lost 0 bases and the V segment lost 3 bases, leaving 3 bases of the junction unmatched. Germline V gene sequence: CDR1 DFQATT, CDR2 SNEGSKA (reference sequence).

This sequence was found in a female donor in good health. This rearrangement joins TRBV20-1 to TRBJ2-3; TRBD1 matches 7 bases. CDR3 in DNA: TGCAGTGCTAGTCGGGACAGAAGCACAGATACGCAGTATTTT. Its translation: CSASRDRSTDTQYF.